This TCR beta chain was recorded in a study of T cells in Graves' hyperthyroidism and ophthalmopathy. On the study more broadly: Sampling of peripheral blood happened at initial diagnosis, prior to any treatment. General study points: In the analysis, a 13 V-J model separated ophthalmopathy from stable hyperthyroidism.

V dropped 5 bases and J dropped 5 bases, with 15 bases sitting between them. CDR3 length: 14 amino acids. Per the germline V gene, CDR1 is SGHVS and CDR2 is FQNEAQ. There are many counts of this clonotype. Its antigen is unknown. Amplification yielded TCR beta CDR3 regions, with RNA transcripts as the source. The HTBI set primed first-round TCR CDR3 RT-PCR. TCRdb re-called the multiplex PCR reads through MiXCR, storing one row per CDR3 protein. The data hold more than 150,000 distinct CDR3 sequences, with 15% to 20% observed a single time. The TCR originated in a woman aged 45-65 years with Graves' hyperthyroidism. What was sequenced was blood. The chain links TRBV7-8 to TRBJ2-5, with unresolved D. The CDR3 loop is CASSRPDPHETQYF. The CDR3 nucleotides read TGTGCCAGCAGCAGGCCCGATCCTCATGAGACCCAGTACTTC.